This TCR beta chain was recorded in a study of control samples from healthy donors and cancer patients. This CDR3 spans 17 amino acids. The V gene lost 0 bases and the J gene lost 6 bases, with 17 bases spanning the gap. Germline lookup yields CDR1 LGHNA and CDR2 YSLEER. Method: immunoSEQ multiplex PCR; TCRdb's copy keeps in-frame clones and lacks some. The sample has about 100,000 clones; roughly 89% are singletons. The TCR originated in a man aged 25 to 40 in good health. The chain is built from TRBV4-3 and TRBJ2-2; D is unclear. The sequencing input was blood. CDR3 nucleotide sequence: TGCGCCAGCAGCCAAGATCTGCTGGGTCAAGGTCCCGGGGAGCTGTTTTTT. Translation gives CASSQDLLGQGPGELFF.